In its sample, the clone carrying this T cell receptor beta chain was seen a few times. The CDR3 runs 15 residues. Trimming left V 4 bases short and J 3 bases short, with 14 bases between. Germline V gene lookup returns CDR1 SEHNR and CDR2 FQNEAQ (reference sequence). TCRdb reprocessed the RT-PCR reads via MiXCR and lists one record per CDR3 protein. The sample contains about 570,000 distinct CDR3 sequences, about 11% of which appear only once. This sample stems from a study of response to subunit inactivated influenza vaccine. The data also belong to a second study, concerning T cells expressing NK-cell markers. That publication notes: Scientists made TCR beta cDNA using 5'RACE template switching with UMIs. Among a few donors, these clonotypes also ranked first in the CD3+CD56-NKG2C+ fraction.

This sequence originates from a man aged 50 to 60 who received an inactivated influenza vaccine. The chain couples TRBV7-9 to TRBJ2-3; perhaps D is TRBD1 or TRBD2 (6 bases each). This sample comprised PBMCs from blood, obtained on the day of vaccination. CDR3 in DNA: TGTGCCAGCAGCTCGCATCTAGGGGGGACAGATACGCAGTATTTT. Amino acids: CASSSHLGGTDTQYF.